The 8 T cell receptor beta chains reported below all come from one sample, sequenced in a study of blood T cells in healthy people across ages. A second roughly 6 to 11 cycle PCR used barcoded and J-beta primers. From the 5' RACE reads, TCRdb called clonotypes with MiXCR, one entry per CDR3 protein. The repertoire has hundreds of thousands of distinct CDR3 sequences, roughly 32% of them found once; the top ten carry approximately 15%. The sample was blood. All receptors derive from a woman at least 80 years old in good health.

This clonotype was recorded many times. The genes are TRBV29-1 and TRBJ2-7; tentatively, D is TRBD2 (6 bases). Germline V gene lookup returns CDR1 SQVTM and CDR2 ANQGSEA. The length of the CDR3 is 17 residues. The V end was cut by 5 bases, the J end by 0 bases, with 23 bases between. CDR3 loop: CSVLRFDAGLVSYEQYF. DNA for the CDR3: TGCAGCGTTCTTCGATTTGATGCGGGACTGGTCTCCTACGAGCAGTACTTC.

This clonotype was recorded a few times. V usage is TRBV28 and J usage is TRBJ1-5; D not resolved. V was cut by 3 bases and J by 1 base, with 10 bases left in between. Germline assignment: CDR1 MDHEN and CDR2 SYDVKM. The CDR3 has 15 residues. The CDR3, as DNA: TGTGCCAGCAGTTTGACCCTAGGGAGCAATCAGCCCCAGCATTTT. Residues: CASSLTLGSNQPQHF.

This clonotype was observed at least ten times. The V call is TRBV5-5, the J call TRBJ1-6; D is unresolved. This CDR3 comprises 16 residues. Germline V gives CDR1 SGHKS, CDR2 YYEKEE (reference sequence). Trimming left V 4 bases short and J 0 bases short, with 11 bases between. The CDR3 region is CASSGHVFSYNSPLHF. The CDR3 DNA reads as TGTGCCAGCAGCGGCCATGTGTTCTCCTATAATTCACCCCTCCACTTT.

The chain employs TRBV20-1 and TRBJ2-1; D possibly uses TRBD1 or TRBD2 (5 bases each). CDR1 is DFQATT, CDR2 SNEGSKA, per germline (reference sequence). The CDR3 consists of 15 residues. Trimming cost V 7 bases and J 2 bases, with 18 bases left between them. The chain's CDR3 is CSGKGPGLAYNEQFF. CDR3 DNA: TGCAGTGGCAAGGGGCCAGGACTGGCCTACAATGAGCAGTTCTTC.

This clonotype has ten or more counts. The genes are TRBV7-8 and TRBJ2-3; weak D call: TRBD2 (6 bases). CDR1 is SGHVS, CDR2 FQNEAQ, per germline. V dropped 5 bases and J dropped 0 bases, with 9 bases sitting between them. CDR3 length equals 14 residues. This chain's CDR3 is CASSTGGSTDTQYF. The CDR3 DNA follows: TGTGCCAGCAGCACCGGGGGTAGCACAGATACGCAGTATTTT.

As concerns this clonotype: Just one base apart from a much larger clone, this may be a read error. The chain has TRBV7-9 and TRBJ2-1; D is possibly TRBD1 or TRBD2 (5 bases each). Trimming removed 0 bases from V and 13 bases from J, with 25 bases in between. The CDR3 runs 17 residues. The germline gives CDR1 SEHNR, CDR2 FQNEAQ (reference sequence). CDR3 sequence: CASSLARDGLLQETQFF. The CDR3 DNA is TGTGCCAGCAGCTTAGCCCGGGACGGCCTCCTTCAAGAGACCCAGTTCTTC.

This clonotype was observed at least ten times. The gene calls are TRBV20-1 and TRBJ2-7, with TRBD1 as a possible D gene (7 bases). Trimming stripped 6 bases from V and 4 bases from J, with 19 bases between. CDR3 length: 14 amino acids. Germline lookup yields CDR1 DFQATT and CDR2 SNEGSKA (reference sequence). The CDR3 DNA reads as TGCAGTGCCGAGGAAGGGGGCGCGGGGTACGAGCAGTACTTC. Protein sequence: CSAEEGGAGYEQYF.

Ten or more counts support this clonotype. This chain links TRBV27 with TRBJ2-7, with D uncertain. V lost 3 bases to trimming and J lost 0 bases, with 12 bases between them. Germline V CDR1 and CDR2: MNHEY, SMNVEV (reference sequence). The CDR3 covers 15 residues. The DNA for the CDR3 is TGTGCCAGCAGTTTTCTGAGCACCAGCTCCTACGAGCAGTACTTC. Translating it yields CASSFLSTSSYEQYF.